These 30 T cell receptor beta chains share one sample of origin, sequenced in a study of blood T cells in healthy people across ages. A J-beta primer mix and a sample-barcoded 5' primer were used in a second PCR of roughly 6 to 12 cycles. Via MiXCR, TCRdb re-called the 5' RACE reads, giving one row per CDR3 protein. The sample consists of about 780,000 distinct CDR3 sequences, about 45% of them appearing once. Sample: blood. The source is a man older than 75 in good health.

In its sample, this clonotype was seen a few times. The V call is TRBV7-2, the J call TRBJ2-3; TRBD1 might be the D (6 bases). Germline CDR1 is SGHTA and CDR2 is FQGNSA. Deletions cut 5 bases from V and 4 bases from J, with 10 bases between. The CDR3 runs 13 residues. The CDR3 region is CASSVQGADTQYF. In nucleotides, the CDR3 is TGTGCCAGCAGCGTACAGGGTGCAGATACGCAGTATTTT. Full variable domain (missing parts from reference TRBV7-2 and TRBJ2-3): GAGVSQSPSNKVTEKGKDVELRCDPISGHTALYWYRQSLGQGLEFLIYFQGNSAPDKSGLPSDRFSAERTGGSVSTLTIQRTQQEDSAVYLCASSVQGADTQYFGPGTRLTVL.

The chain joins TRBV6-2 or TRBV6-3 to TRBJ2-5, with TRBD2 matching 11 bases. Unmatched junction bases numbered 8, after V lost 6 bases and J lost 11 bases. The CDR3 is made up of 13 amino acids. CDR1 is MNHEY and CDR2 is SVGEGT in the germline V gene. Here the CDR3 DNA reads TGTGCCAGCAGATTCGGGACTAGCGGTGAGCAGTACTTC. It yields the protein CASRFGTSGEQYF.

Only one count was recorded for this clonotype. The chain recombines TRBV4-3 with TRBJ2-1, with 7 nucleotides matching TRBD2. The J segment lost 3 bases and the V segment lost 0 bases, leaving 2 bases of the junction unmatched. The CDR3 has 15 amino acids. Per the germline V gene, CDR1 is LGHNA and CDR2 is YSLEER. The CDR3 nucleotides read TGCGCCAGCAGCCAAGACGGGGGGTACTACAATGAGCAGTTCTTC. The encoded protein is CASSQDGGYYNEQFF.

V usage is TRBV12-3 or TRBV12-4 and J usage is TRBJ2-5; 12 bases line up with TRBD2. Unmatched junction bases numbered 10, after V lost 6 bases and J lost 11 bases. CDR3 length: 14 residues. CDR3 in amino acids: CASSWTSGTHEQYF. The CDR3 region has the DNA TGTGCCAGCAGCTGGACTAGCGGGACCCATGAGCAGTACTTC.

As concerns this clonotype: A read error is possible here, since a much larger clone lies one base away. The chain recombines TRBV4-3 with TRBJ2-5; the D is unclear. There are 15 residues in the CDR3. Germline V gene lookup returns CDR1 LGHNA and CDR2 YSLEER. The CDR3 here is CASSQDSGPREAQYF. CDR3 in DNA: TGCGCCAGCAGCCAAGATTCTGGCCCTCGAGAGGCCCAGTACTTC.

This clonotype was seen only a few times. This chain joins TRBV5-1 and TRBJ1-1; TRBD1 might be the D (5 bases). V lost 4 bases to trimming and J lost 1 base, with 11 bases between them. This CDR3 has 14 residues. Germline lookup yields CDR1 SGHRS and CDR2 YFSETQ. The CDR3 sequence is CASSAGTANTEAFF. The CDR3 nucleotides are TGCGCCAGCAGCGCGGGGACGGCGAACACTGAAGCTTTCTTT.

The gene calls are TRBV4-3 and TRBJ2-1; 10 positions match TRBD2. The closer fit of TRBJ2-7 to the DNA end suggests the J call may be wrong. CDR3 length: 16 residues. Germline CDR1 LGHNA, CDR2 YSLEER. CDR3 sequence: CASSPRLAGPYNEQYF. Here the CDR3 DNA reads TGCGCCAGCAGCCCTCGACTAGCGGGCCCCTACAATGAGCAGTACTTC.

This clonotype came up a few times. The CDR3 bases are TGTGCCAGCAGTTTCGGGCAGCCGAATGAGCAGTTCTTC. It codes for CASSFGQPNEQFF. The chain recombines TRBV27 with TRBJ2-1; the D is unclear. The germline V gene has CDR1 MNHEY and CDR2 SMNVEV (reference sequence). There are 13 residues in the CDR3. V lost 3 bases and J lost 7, with 10 bases in between.

The genes are TRBV6-5 and TRBJ2-1, with a weak D call TRBD2 (6 bases). CDR1 and CDR2 (germline): MNHEY, SVGAGI. The CDR3 consists of 17 residues. V was shortened by 0 bases and J by 2 bases, with 14 bases between the two germline ends. CDR3 loop: CASSYSSGLHAYNEQFF. CDR3 DNA: TGTGCCAGCAGTTACTCATCGGGACTCCACGCCTACAATGAGCAGTTCTTC.

This clonotype came up once. The chain employs TRBV20-1 and TRBJ2-7; 8 bases are a match to TRBD2. TRBJ2-5 explains the end of the DNA better; the J call may be wrong. Per germline, CDR1 DFQATT and CDR2 SNEGSKA (reference sequence). The CDR3 is 15 amino acids. The CDR3 reads CSARVPGTRKETQYF. For the CDR3, the DNA is TGCAGTGCTAGAGTACCCGGGACTAGAAAAGAGACCCAGTACTTC.

V usage is TRBV6-5 and J usage is TRBJ2-7; D is perhaps TRBD1 or TRBD2 (5 bases each). The CDR3 contains 16 residues. Per germline, CDR1 MNHEY and CDR2 SVGAGI. Trimming took 0 bases from V and 3 from J, leaving 15 bases between them. CDR3 region: CASSYSTVALRYEQYF. CDR3 DNA sequence: TGTGCCAGCAGTTACTCGACAGTAGCGTTACGCTACGAGCAGTACTTC.

This clonotype occurred a few times. The rearrangement links TRBV27 to TRBJ1-5; D might be TRBD1 (5 bases). This CDR3 comprises 14 residues. Per germline, CDR1 MNHEY and CDR2 SMNVEV (reference sequence). Trimming removed 4 bases from V and 3 bases from J, with 10 bases in between. The CDR3 nucleotides are TGTGCCAGCAGTTCCCGGGACGCCAATCAGCCCCAGCATTTT. Translation gives CASSSRDANQPQHF.

This chain uses TRBV18 with TRBJ2-1; D may correspond to TRBD1 or TRBD2 (5 bases each). The CDR3 contains 16 residues. CDR1 is KGHSH and CDR2 is LQKENI in the germline V gene. Trimming removed 0 bases from V and 6 bases from J, with 15 bases in between. The CDR3 nucleotides are TGTGCCAGCTCACCACCGGCCTATCAGGGACCCAATGAGCAGTTCTTC. The encoded protein is CASSPPAYQGPNEQFF.

This chain uses TRBV29-1 with TRBJ2-4; 9 bases are a match to TRBD2. TRBJ2-7 explains the end of the DNA better; the J call may be wrong. CDR1 and CDR2 (germline): SQVTM, ANQGSEA. The length of the CDR3 is 12 residues. CDR3 in DNA: TGCAGCGTTGAGCGGGAGGGGTGCGAGCAGTACTTC. It is translated as CSVEREGCEQYF.

This clonotype was seen only a few times. This rearrangement joins TRBV28 to TRBJ2-7; D perhaps matches TRBD1 (6 bases). The CDR3 is made up of 17 amino acids. Germline assignment: CDR1 MDHEN and CDR2 SYDVKM. Trimming removed 8 bases at V and 3 bases at J, with 26 bases between. The CDR3 coding sequence is TGTGCCAGCGGTAATAACAGGGCTGGTAGGTCGATCTACGAGCAGTACTTC. Its protein product is CASGNNRAGRSIYEQYF.

The chain combines TRBV9 with TRBJ2-5; 7 nucleotides agree with TRBD1. The end of the DNA is better explained by TRBJ2-7, so the J call may be wrong. CDR3 size: 14 residues. Germline V gene sequence: CDR1 SGDLS, CDR2 YYNGEE. CDR3 coding DNA: TGTGCCAGCAGCGTGACCACAGGGGTTAACGAGCAGTACTTC. It translates to CASSVTTGVNEQYF.

This rearrangement joins TRBV7-3 to TRBJ2-7; D tentatively fits TRBD1 or TRBD2 (5 bases each). CDR1 and CDR2 (germline): SGHTA, FQGTGA. The CDR3 totals 15 residues. The V gene lost 2 bases and the J gene lost 6 bases, with 17 bases spanning the gap. Written as DNA, the CDR3 is TGTGCCAGCAGCTTAGGAGGCAGAGGGGATCGCGAGCAGTACTTC. Its translation is CASSLGGRGDREQYF.

This clonotype was observed a handful of times. The V and J genes are TRBV12-3 or TRBV12-4 and TRBJ1-5, with D tentatively TRBD1 (6 bases). V was cut by 6 bases and J by 2 bases, with 14 bases left in between. The length of the CDR3 is 15 residues. The CDR3 DNA is TGTGCCAGCAGGACGACAGGCCAAGGCAATCAGCCCCAGCATTTT. Its protein is CASRTTGQGNQPQHF.

This clonotype was detected ten times or more. The gene calls are TRBV5-1 and TRBJ2-1; 8 bases line up with TRBD2. CDR3 length equals 14 residues. CDR1 and CDR2 from the germline V gene are SGHRS and YFSETQ. V trimming: 4 bases; J trimming: 9 bases; junction bases outside the gene matches: 9. Here the CDR3 DNA reads TGCGCCAGCAGCCCCGGACTAGCTGTTGGTGAGCAGTTCTTC. Protein sequence: CASSPGLAVGEQFF.

This clonotype was detected only a few times. The chain is built from TRBV2 and TRBJ1-2, with 10 bases aligning to TRBD1. This CDR3 is 14 amino acids long. With V trimmed by 6 bases and J by 7 bases, 8 bases remained unmatched. Germline V gives CDR1 SNHLY, CDR2 FYNNEI. The CDR3 DNA reads as TGTGCCAGCAGAGACGACAGGGGGCTAGTTGGCTACACCTTC. This codes for CASRDDRGLVGYTF.

This rearrangement joins TRBV10-3 to TRBJ2-1, with D tentatively TRBD1 or TRBD2 (7 bases each). This CDR3 contains 14 residues. The germline V and J ends were trimmed by 6 bases and 9 bases, with 18 bases remaining between them. Looked up from germline, CDR1 is ENHRY and CDR2 is SYGVKD. The CDR3: CAIRTDREGLEQFF. CDR3 sequence (DNA): TGTGCCATCAGAACCGACAGGGAGGGTCTTGAGCAGTTCTTC.

This clonotype has a handful of counts. This rearrangement joins TRBV28 to TRBJ2-7, with TRBD1 as a possible D gene (6 bases). This CDR3 has 16 amino acids. The V end was cut by 6 bases, the J end by 1 base, with 19 bases between. CDR1 is MDHEN and CDR2 is SYDVKM in the germline V gene. The CDR3 DNA reads TGTGCCAGCAGCTCTTCTTCTCGGACAGTATCCTACGAGCAGTACTTC. This encodes CASSSSSRTVSYEQYF.

This clonotype was seen at least ten times. The chain uses TRBV4-3 and TRBJ2-1, with D perhaps matching TRBD1 (6 bases). With 0 bases removed from V and 9 bases from J, the gap between germline ends came to 18 bases. CDR1 is LGHNA, CDR2 YSLEER, per germline. This CDR3 contains 16 residues. CDR3 DNA: TGCGCCAGCAGCCAAGATCTCTCAGGGGCCTCTGTTGAGCAGTTCTTC. Translation gives CASSQDLSGASVEQFF.

The V gene is TRBV2, the J gene TRBJ2-2; 8 bases map to TRBD2. With V trimmed by 8 bases and J by 3 bases, 5 bases remained unmatched. This CDR3 has 14 residues. CDR1 SNHLY and CDR2 FYNNEI come from the germline V gene. The CDR3 protein is CASYIAGYTGELFF. Here the CDR3 DNA reads TGTGCCAGCTATATAGCGGGGTACACCGGGGAGCTGTTTTTT.

The chain uses TRBV29-1 and TRBJ2-5; 8 positions match TRBD1. After removal of 6 bases from V and 5 bases from J, the junction contained 8 bases not matched to a gene. The CDR3 is 13 residues long. The germline V gene encodes CDR1 SQVTM and CDR2 ANQGSEA. The chain's CDR3 is CSVNRGDLETQYF. The CDR3 DNA sequence: TGCAGCGTCAACAGGGGGGACTTGGAGACCCAGTACTTC.

The chain couples TRBV3-1 to TRBJ2-6; D is perhaps TRBD1 (6 bases). V lost 0 bases to trimming and J lost 1 base, with 13 bases between them. The CDR3 contains 18 residues. CDR1 is LGHDT, CDR2 YNNKEL, per germline (reference sequence). CDR3 nucleotide sequence: TGTGCCAGCAGCCAAGAACAGGGAAGGTTTTCTGGGGCCAACGTCCTGACTTTC. This sequence encodes CASSQEQGRFSGANVLTF.

The chain couples TRBV13 to TRBJ2-6, with D perhaps TRBD1 (6 bases). This CDR3 comprises 17 residues. Germline V gene sequence: CDR1 PRHDT, CDR2 FYEKMQ (reference sequence). V lost 7 bases, J lost 0 bases, and 16 bases lay in between. CDR3 region: CASTPDSASSGANVLTF. The CDR3 DNA sequence: TGTGCCAGCACCCCGGACAGTGCCAGCTCTGGGGCCAACGTCCTGACTTTC.

V gene TRBV2 combines with J gene TRBJ2-6; D unresolved. The CDR3 has 14 residues. Germline CDR1 is SNHLY and CDR2 is FYNNEI. Trimming took off 7 bases at V and 4 bases at J, with 11 bases between the two ends. The CDR3 spells CASNRGLGANVLTF. The DNA of the CDR3 is TGTGCCAGCAACCGTGGCCTGGGGGCCAACGTCCTGACTTTC.

The chain carries TRBV6-6 and TRBJ2-3; 8 nucleotides match TRBD1. Germline V gene sequence: CDR1 MNHNY, CDR2 SVGAGI (reference sequence). This CDR3 is 16 amino acids long. The V gene end was trimmed by 2 bases and the J gene end by 0 bases; junction bases not matched to a gene: 4. CDR3 region: CASSYTGGPSTDTQYF. In DNA form, the CDR3 reads TGTGCCAGCAGTTACACAGGGGGACCTAGCACAGATACGCAGTATTTT.

V gene TRBV29-1 combines with J gene TRBJ2-7, with D unclear. The CDR3 loop spans 14 amino acids. Germline V lookup: CDR1 SQVTM, CDR2 ANQGSEA. V was cut by 4 bases and J by 1 base, with 14 bases left in between. This chain's CDR3 is CSVGGTDTSYEQYF. The CDR3 bases are TGCAGCGTTGGCGGCACGGATACTTCCTACGAGCAGTACTTC.